These T cell receptor beta chains were read from a single sample in a study of spatial heterogeneity in lung cancer. TCRdb reanalysed the 5' RACE reads using MiXCR and keeps one entry per CDR3 protein. The sample has roughly 71,000 distinct CDR3 sequences, roughly 8.9% seen once. This material consisted of PBMCs, taken at follow-up. These receptors came from a female donor with early-stage non-small cell lung cancer. The CDR3 runs from the conserved cysteine through the conserved F or W. The D gene is left open where the match is weak. Where a row states a size, it is once, few, many or the class of an expanded clone; other rows omit it.

cdr3_aa cdr3_nt clone_size j_call d_call v_call
CASSPGLNYNEQFF TGTGCCAGTAGTCCGGGACTAAATTACAATGAGCAGTTCTTC . TRBJ2-1 TRBD2 TRBV19
CASSPTTVTGELFF TGTGCCAGCTCACCGACGACTGTCACCGGGGAGCTGTTTTTT many TRBJ2-2 . TRBV18
CASSLGQGKETQYF TGTGCCAGCAGCTTAGGACAGGGGAAAGAGACCCAGTACTTC few TRBJ2-5 TRBD1 TRBV7-8
CAISLRRTDTQYF TGTGCCATCAGCCTCCGGCGGACAGATACGCAGTATTTT . TRBJ2-3 . TRBV7-2
CATSREPNTEAFF TGTGCCACCAGCAGAGAGCCAAACACTGAAGCTTTCTTT . TRBJ1-1 . TRBV15
CASSLQGLAGYNEQFF TGTGCCAGCAGCCTTCAGGGACTAGCGGGGTACAATGAGCAGTTCTTC many TRBJ2-1 TRBD2 TRBV3-1
CASSIAVNTGELFF TGTGCCAGTAGTATAGCAGTAAACACCGGGGAGCTGTTTTTT many TRBJ2-2 . TRBV19
CASRPDLTSTDTQYF TGTGCCAGCCGCCCGGACTTAACTAGCACAGATACGCAGTATTTT few TRBJ2-3 . TRBV7-9
CASSFMGGGQPQHF TGTGCCAGCAGTTTTATGGGTGGGGGACAGCCCCAGCATTTT many TRBJ1-5 . TRBV12-3/TRBV12-4
CASSLWSASTDTQYF TGTGCCAGCAGCTTGTGGTCAGCAAGCACAGATACGCAGTATTTT many TRBJ2-3 . TRBV5-8
CATSDASGRDTQYF TGTGCCACCAGTGATGCAAGCGGGAGAGATACGCAGTATTTT many TRBJ2-3 TRBD2 TRBV24-1
CSARVTSGEEQYF TGCAGTGCTAGAGTGACTAGCGGGGAGGAGCAGTACTTC . TRBJ2-7 TRBD2 TRBV20-1
CASSLTLGQGNSFF TGCGCCAGCAGCTTGACGTTGGGACAGGGTAATTCTTTCTTT many TRBJ1-1 TRBD1 TRBV5-1